This T cell receptor (beta chain) came from a study of immune evolution from preneoplasia to lung adenocarcinoma. Study-level findings and limits: Top clone frequencies peaked in normal lung, apparently declining through invasive adenocarcinoma.

Some clones are missing from TCRdb's copy, which holds only in-frame ones; the method was immunoSEQ multiplex PCR. The sample records some 4,000 clones, roughly 77% being singletons. V lost 5 bases and J 5 bases, leaving 19 bases between the germline ends. Germline V lookup: CDR1 SGHRS, CDR2 YFSETQ. The CDR3 loop spans 15 amino acids. A remark on this clone: Its antigen is not identified.

The material sequenced was FFPE invasive lung adenocarcinoma tissue. This clonotype was sampled from a person aged 65 to 85 with invasive lung adenocarcinoma. Some clones in this sample may be carry-over from other donors' samples. The chain has TRBV5-1 and TRBJ1-2; D might be TRBD1 (5 bases). The DNA of the CDR3 is TGCGCCAGCAGTGGGGGATCGGCGAAAGGGTATGGCTACACCTTC. Amino acids: CASSGGSAKGYGYTF.